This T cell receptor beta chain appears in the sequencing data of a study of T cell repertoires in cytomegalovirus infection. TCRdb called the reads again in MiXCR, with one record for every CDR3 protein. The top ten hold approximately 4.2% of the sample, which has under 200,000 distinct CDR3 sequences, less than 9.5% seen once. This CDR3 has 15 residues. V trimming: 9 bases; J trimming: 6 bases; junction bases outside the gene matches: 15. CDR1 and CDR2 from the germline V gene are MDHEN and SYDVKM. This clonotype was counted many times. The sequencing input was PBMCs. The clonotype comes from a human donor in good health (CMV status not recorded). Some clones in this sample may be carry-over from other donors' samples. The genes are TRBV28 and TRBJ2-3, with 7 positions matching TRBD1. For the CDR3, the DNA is TGTGCCAGTGAGTACAGGGGCCTTGGAAAGGATACGCAGTATTTT. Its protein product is CASEYRGLGKDTQYF.